The 7 T cell receptor beta chains listed next were all sequenced from one sample in a study of Graves' ophthalmopathy and Graves' hyperthyroidism. The authors amplified TCR beta CDR3 regions, and they did so from RNA transcripts for repertoire sequencing. HTBI-primed RT-PCR formed the first round, and a multiplex PCR formed the second. Via MiXCR, TCRdb re-called the multiplex PCR reads, giving one row per CDR3 protein. The sample holds about 480,000 distinct CDR3 sequences, about 15% seen once. Sequencing was done on a sample of blood. The receptors were gathered from a young woman with Graves' ophthalmopathy.

This clonotype was seen a handful of times. V gene TRBV28 combines with J gene TRBJ2-7; D perhaps matches TRBD1 (5 bases). Germline CDR1 is MDHEN and CDR2 is SYDVKM. The CDR3 is 15 residues long. The germline V and J ends were trimmed by 4 bases and 1 base, with 14 bases remaining between them. This CDR3 is CASSWQGSRSYEQYF. The CDR3 DNA sequence: TGTGCCAGCAGTTGGCAGGGAAGCCGATCCTACGAGCAGTACTTC.

In its sample, this clonotype was seen a few times. This chain uses TRBV11-2 with TRBJ1-5; D is possibly TRBD1 (6 bases). Germline values: CDR1 SGHAT, CDR2 FQNNGV. There are 15 residues in the CDR3. V gave up 1 base and J gave up 6 bases, with 13 bases separating them. The CDR3 protein is CASSLVQGGGQPQHF. The CDR3 DNA reads TGTGCCAGCAGCTTAGTCCAGGGAGGGGGTCAGCCCCAGCATTTT.

Many counts were recorded for this clonotype. J is TRBJ1-5 and V is TRBV11-2, with TRBD1 as a possible D gene (6 bases). V dropped 0 bases and J dropped 5 bases, with 11 bases sitting between them. This CDR3 contains 15 residues. Germline V CDR1 and CDR2: SGHAT, FQNNGV. CDR3 sequence: CASSLDPGEHQPQHF. CDR3 sequence (DNA): TGTGCCAGCAGCTTAGACCCAGGGGAGCATCAGCCCCAGCATTTT.

At least ten counts were recorded for this clonotype. The chain is built from TRBV3-1 and TRBJ1-2; D is unresolved. Trimming removed 2 bases at V and 1 base at J, with 5 bases between. The germline CDR1 and CDR2 sequences are LGHDT and YNNKEL (reference sequence). The CDR3 extends over 13 amino acids. This CDR3 reads CASSQRNNYGYTF. The DNA of the CDR3 is TGTGCCAGCAGCCAACGGAATAACTATGGCTACACCTTC.

This clonotype was counted many times. This rearrangement joins TRBV2 to TRBJ1-6; D gene uncertain. Looked up from germline, CDR1 is SNHLY and CDR2 is FYNNEI. The germline V and J ends were trimmed by 8 bases and 6 bases, with 11 bases remaining between them. The CDR3 contains 13 residues. CDR3 in amino acids: CASGGRRNSPLHF. CDR3 nucleotide sequence: TGTGCCAGCGGAGGGAGGCGTAATTCACCCCTCCACTTT.

With respect to this clonotype: This could be a read error, since a much larger clone is one nucleotide away. This chain connects TRBV29-1 to TRBJ2-7, with 7 bases matching TRBD2. The CDR3 contains 13 residues. Per the germline V gene, CDR1 is SQVTM and CDR2 is ANQGSEA. CDR3 sequence: CSVDGGGSYEQDF. Written as DNA, the CDR3 is TGCAGCGTTGATGGCGGGGGAAGCTACGAGCAGGACTTC.

This clonotype was observed many times. The gene calls are TRBV2 and TRBJ1-1; D remains ambiguous. Per the germline V gene, CDR1 is SNHLY and CDR2 is FYNNEI. This CDR3 spans 12 amino acids. With 4 bases removed from V and 2 bases from J, the gap between germline ends came to 5 bases. The CDR3 region is CASSGLNTEAFF. CDR3 sequence (DNA): TGTGCCAGCAGTGGTTTAAACACTGAAGCTTTCTTT.